This T cell receptor beta chain stems from a study of blood T cells in healthy people across ages. Study-wide results and limits: Unknown donor CMV status possibly confounded expanded clonotype changes. Estimates of diversity drawn from one million T cells were considered underestimates. Strong correlation linked observed beta diversity and percent naive T cells.

V lost 5 bases and J lost 6, with 8 bases in between. CDR1 is LGHDT and CDR2 is YNNKEL in the germline V gene (reference sequence). This CDR3 spans 12 amino acids. Total RNA extracted from each sample amounted to at least 6 micrograms. With a J-beta primer mix and a sample-barcoded 5' primer, a second PCR ran about 7 to 12 cycles. TCRdb reprocessed the 5' RACE reads with MiXCR, giving one entry per CDR3 protein. The data hold roughly 500,000 distinct CDR3 sequences, with 27% observed a single time. This clonotype was seen only a few times. What it binds is unknown. The sequencing input was blood. The chain uses TRBV3-1 and TRBJ1-5; D gene uncertain. The TCR originated in a woman aged 70-85 years in good health. DNA of the CDR3: TGTGCCAGCAGCTCAGGACGTCAGCCCCAGCATTTT. Protein: CASSSGRQPQHF. The entire variable domain, with the rest obtained from reference TRBV3-1 and TRBJ1-5, is as follows: DTAVSQTPKYLVTQMGNDKSIKCEQNLGHDTMYWYKQDSKKFLKIMFSYNNKELIINETVPNRFSPKSPDKAHLNLHINSLELGDSAVYFCASSSGRQPQHFGDGTRLSIL.